This T cell receptor beta chain was identified in a study of T cells in Graves' hyperthyroidism and ophthalmopathy. TCR beta CDR3 regions were amplified from RNA. The study used the HTBI primer set for a first-round RT-PCR of the TCR CDR3. In TCRdb, the multiplex PCR reads were re-called with MiXCR into one record per CDR3 protein. Among approximately 600,000 distinct CDR3 sequences listed, 12% to 15% were seen once. This clonotype was seen at least ten times. Sequenced: blood. The TCR sequence derives from a young woman with Graves' ophthalmopathy.

CDR3 region: CASSNNPGRSSYNEQFF. In nucleotides, the CDR3 is TGTGCCAGCAGTAACAACCCCGGGAGATCCTCCTACAATGAGCAGTTCTTC. This chain joins TRBV6-1 and TRBJ2-1; possibly TRBD2 for D (6 bases). The CDR3 sequence is 17 residues long. The germline gives CDR1 MNHNS, CDR2 SASEGT. The V end was cut by 5 bases, the J end by 0 bases, with 17 bases between.